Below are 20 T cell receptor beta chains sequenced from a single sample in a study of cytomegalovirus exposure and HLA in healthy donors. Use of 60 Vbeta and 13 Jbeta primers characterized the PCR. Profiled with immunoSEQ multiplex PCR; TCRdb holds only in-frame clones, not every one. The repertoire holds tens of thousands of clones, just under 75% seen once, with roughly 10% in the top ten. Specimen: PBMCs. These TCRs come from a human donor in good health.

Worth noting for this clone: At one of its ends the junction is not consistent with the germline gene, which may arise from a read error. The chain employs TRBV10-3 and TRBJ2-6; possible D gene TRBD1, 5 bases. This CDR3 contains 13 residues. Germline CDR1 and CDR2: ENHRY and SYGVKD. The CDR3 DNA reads TGTGCCATCAGTGTAAGTGGGGCCAACATCCTGACTTTC. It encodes CAISVSGANILTF.

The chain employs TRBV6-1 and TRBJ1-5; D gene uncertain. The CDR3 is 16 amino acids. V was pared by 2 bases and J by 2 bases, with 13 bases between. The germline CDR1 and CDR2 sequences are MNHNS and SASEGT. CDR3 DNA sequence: TGTGCCAGCAGTGAAAGGAGGGTCTGGGGCAATCAGCCCCAGCATTTT. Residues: CASSERRVWGNQPQHF.

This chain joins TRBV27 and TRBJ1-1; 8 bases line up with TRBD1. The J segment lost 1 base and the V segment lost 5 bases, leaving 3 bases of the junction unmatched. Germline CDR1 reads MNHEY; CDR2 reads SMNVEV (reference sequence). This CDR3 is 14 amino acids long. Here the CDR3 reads CASSDRGWNTEAFF. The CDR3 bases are TGTGCCAGCAGTGACAGGGGTTGGAACACTGAAGCTTTCTTT.

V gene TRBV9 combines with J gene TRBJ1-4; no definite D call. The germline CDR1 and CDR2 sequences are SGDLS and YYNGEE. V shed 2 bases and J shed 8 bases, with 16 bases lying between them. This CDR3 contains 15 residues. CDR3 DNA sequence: TGTGCCAGCAGCGTTGGGCCTACTAGAGAAGAAAAACTGTTTTTT. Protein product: CASSVGPTREEKLFF.

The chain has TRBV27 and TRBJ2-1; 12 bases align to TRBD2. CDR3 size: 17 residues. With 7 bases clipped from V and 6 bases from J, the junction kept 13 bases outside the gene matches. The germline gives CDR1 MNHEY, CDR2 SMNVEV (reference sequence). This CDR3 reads CASKGIGLAGGINEQFF. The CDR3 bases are TGTGCCAGCAAGGGCATCGGTCTAGCGGGAGGGATCAATGAGCAGTTCTTC.

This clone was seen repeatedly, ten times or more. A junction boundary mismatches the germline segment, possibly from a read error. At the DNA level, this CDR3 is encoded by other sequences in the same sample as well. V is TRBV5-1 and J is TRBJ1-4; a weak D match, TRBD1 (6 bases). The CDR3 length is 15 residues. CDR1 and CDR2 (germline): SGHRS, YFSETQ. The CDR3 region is CASSLWDTTNEKLFF. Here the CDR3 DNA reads TGTGCCAGCAGCCTTTGGGACACGACTAATGAAAAACTGTTTTTT.

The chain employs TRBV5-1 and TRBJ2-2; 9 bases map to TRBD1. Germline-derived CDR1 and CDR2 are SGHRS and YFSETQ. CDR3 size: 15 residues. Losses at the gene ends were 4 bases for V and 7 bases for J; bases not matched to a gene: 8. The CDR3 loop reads CASSVRDRASGELFF. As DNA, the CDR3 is TGCGCCAGCAGCGTCCGGGACAGGGCAAGCGGGGAGCTGTTTTTT.

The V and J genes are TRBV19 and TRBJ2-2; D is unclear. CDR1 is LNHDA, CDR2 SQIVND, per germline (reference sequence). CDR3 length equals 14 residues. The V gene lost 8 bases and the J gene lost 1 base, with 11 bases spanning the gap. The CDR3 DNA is TGTGCCAGTCGGTACTTTGAGAACACCGGGGAGCTGTTTTTT. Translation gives CASRYFENTGELFF.

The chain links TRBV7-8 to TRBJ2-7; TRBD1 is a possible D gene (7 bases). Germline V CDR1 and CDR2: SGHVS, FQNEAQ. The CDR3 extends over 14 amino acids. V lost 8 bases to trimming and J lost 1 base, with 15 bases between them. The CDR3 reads CASGGTAKSYEQYF. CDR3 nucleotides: TGTGCCAGCGGGGGGACAGCTAAATCCTACGAGCAGTACTTC.

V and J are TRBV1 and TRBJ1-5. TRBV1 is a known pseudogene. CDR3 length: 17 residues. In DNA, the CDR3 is TGCACCAGCAGCCAAGAGAGGGCAGTGCCTGGAGGTCAGCCCCAGCATTTT. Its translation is CTSSQERAVPGGQPQHF.

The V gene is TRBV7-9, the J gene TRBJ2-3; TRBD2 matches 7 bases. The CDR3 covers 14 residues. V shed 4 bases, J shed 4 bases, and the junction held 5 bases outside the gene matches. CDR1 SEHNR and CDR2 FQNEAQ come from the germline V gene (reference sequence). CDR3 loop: CASSSPAGADTQYF. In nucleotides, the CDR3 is TGTGCCAGCAGCTCGCCGGCGGGGGCAGATACGCAGTATTTT.

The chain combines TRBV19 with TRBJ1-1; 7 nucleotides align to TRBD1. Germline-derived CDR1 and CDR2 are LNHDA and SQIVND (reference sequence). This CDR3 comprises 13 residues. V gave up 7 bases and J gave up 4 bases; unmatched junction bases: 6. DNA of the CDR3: TGTGCCAGTATCCAACAGGGGACCACTGAAGCTTTCTTT. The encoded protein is CASIQQGTTEAFF.

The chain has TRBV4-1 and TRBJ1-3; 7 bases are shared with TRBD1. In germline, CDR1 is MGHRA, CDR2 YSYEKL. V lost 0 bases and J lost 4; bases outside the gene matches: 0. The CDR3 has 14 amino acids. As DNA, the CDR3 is TGCGCCAGCAGCCAAGAGACAGGGGGAAACACCATATATTTT. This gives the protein CASSQETGGNTIYF.

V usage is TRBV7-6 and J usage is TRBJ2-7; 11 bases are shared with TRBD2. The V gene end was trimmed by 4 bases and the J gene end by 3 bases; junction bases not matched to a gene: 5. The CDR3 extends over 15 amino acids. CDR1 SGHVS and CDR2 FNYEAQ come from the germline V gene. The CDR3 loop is CASSSLAGGGYEQYF. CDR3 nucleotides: TGTGCCAGCAGCTCCCTAGCGGGAGGCGGCTACGAGCAGTACTTC.

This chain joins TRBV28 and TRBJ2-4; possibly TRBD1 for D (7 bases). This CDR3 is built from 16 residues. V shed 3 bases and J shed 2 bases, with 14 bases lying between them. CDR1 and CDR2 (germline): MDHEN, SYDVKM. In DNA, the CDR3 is TGTGCCAGCAGTTTCAACAGGGGAGGATCCAAAAACATTCAGTACTTC. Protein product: CASSFNRGGSKNIQYF. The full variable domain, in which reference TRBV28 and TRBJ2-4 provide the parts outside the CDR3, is DVKVTQSSRYLVKRTGEKVFLECVQDMDHENMFWYRQDPGLGLRLIYFSYDVKMKEKGDIPEGYSVSREKKERFSLILESASTNQTSMYLCASSFNRGGSKNIQYFGAGTRLSVL.

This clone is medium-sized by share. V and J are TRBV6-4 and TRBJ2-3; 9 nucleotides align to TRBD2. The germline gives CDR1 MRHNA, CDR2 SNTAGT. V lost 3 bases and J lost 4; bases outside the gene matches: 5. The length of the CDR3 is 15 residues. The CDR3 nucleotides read TGTGCCAGCAGTGAGATAGCGGGAGTCGCAGATACGCAGTATTTT. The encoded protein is CASSEIAGVADTQYF.

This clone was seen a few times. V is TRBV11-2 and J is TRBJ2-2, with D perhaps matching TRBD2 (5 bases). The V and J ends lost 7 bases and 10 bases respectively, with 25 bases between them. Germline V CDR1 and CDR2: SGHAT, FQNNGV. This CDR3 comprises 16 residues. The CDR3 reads CASTGAAASWTPELFF. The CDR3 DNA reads TGTGCCAGCACCGGCGCGGCGGCTAGCTGGACCCCGGAGCTGTTTTTT. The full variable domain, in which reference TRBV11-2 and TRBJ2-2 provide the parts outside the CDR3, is EAGVAQSPRYKIIEKRQSVAFWCNPISGHATLYWYQQILGQGPKLLIQFQNNGVVDDSQLPKDRFSAERLKGVDSTLKIQPAKLEDSAVYLCASTGAAASWTPELFFGEGSRLTVL.

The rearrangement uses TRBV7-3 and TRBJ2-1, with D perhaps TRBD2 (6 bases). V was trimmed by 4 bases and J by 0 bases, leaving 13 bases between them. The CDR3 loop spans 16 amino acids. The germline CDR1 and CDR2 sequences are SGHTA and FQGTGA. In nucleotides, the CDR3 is TGTGCCAGCAGCTACCGACCGGGGGACTCCTACAATGAGCAGTTCTTC. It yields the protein CASSYRPGDSYNEQFF.

The CDR3 sequence: CASSGRGGSGSYEQYF. The CDR3 nucleotides read TGTGCCAGCAGTGGCCGCGGTGGCAGCGGGAGCTACGAGCAGTACTTC. The rearrangement joins TRBV6-1 to TRBJ2-7; 8 positions match TRBD2. With 4 bases clipped from V and 3 bases from J, the junction kept 11 bases outside the gene matches. The CDR3 has 16 residues. In germline, CDR1 is MNHNS, CDR2 SASEGT.

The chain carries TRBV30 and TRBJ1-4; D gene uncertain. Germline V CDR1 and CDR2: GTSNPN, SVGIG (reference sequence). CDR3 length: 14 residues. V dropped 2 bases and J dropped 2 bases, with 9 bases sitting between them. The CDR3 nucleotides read TGTGCCTGGAGTATTACGGGGACTAATGAAAAACTGTTTTTT. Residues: CAWSITGTNEKLFF. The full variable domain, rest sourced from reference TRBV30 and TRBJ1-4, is SQTIHQWPATLVQPVGSPLSLECTVEGTSNPNLYWYRQAAGRGLQLLFYSVGIGQISSEVPQNLSASRPQDRQFILSSKKLLLSDSGFYLCAWSITGTNEKLFFGSGTQLSVL.